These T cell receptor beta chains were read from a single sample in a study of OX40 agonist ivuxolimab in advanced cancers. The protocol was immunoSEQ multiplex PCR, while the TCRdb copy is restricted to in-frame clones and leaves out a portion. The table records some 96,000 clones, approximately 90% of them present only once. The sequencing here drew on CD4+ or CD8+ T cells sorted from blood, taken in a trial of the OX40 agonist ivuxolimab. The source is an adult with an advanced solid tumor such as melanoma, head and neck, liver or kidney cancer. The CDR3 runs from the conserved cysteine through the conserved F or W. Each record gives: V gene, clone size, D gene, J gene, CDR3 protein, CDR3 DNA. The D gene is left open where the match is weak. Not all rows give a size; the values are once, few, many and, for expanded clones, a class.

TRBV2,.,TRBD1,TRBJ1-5,CASSEGGQGTQPQHF,TGTGCCAGCAGTGAAGGGGGACAGGGAACGCAGCCCCAGCATTTT
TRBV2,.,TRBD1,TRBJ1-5,CASSADRGNQPQHF,TGTGCCAGCAGTGCAGACAGGGGAAATCAGCCCCAGCATTTT
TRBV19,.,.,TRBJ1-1,CASKRGQGSLGAFF,TGTGCCAGTAAAAGGGGTCAGGGGTCTCTGGGAGCTTTCTTT
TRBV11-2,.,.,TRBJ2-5,CASSYQRETQYF,TGTGCCAGCAGCTACCAAAGGGAGACCCAGTACTTC
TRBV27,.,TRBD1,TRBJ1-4,CASRGTGGFWQKLFF,TGTGCCAGCAGAGGGACAGGGGGCTTCTGGCAAAAACTGTTTTTT
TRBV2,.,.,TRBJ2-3,CASSRTENTDTQYF,TGTGCCAGCAGTCGGACAGAAAACACAGATACGCAGTATTTT
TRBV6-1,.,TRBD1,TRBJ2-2,CASSSQGMVTGELFF,TGTGCCAGCAGTTCACAGGGGATGGTCACCGGGGAGCTGTTTTTT
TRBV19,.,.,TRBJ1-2,CASRSSGNYGYTF,TGTGCCAGTAGGTCGTCAGGGAACTATGGCTACACCTTC
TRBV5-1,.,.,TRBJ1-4,CASSQTGVGATTNEKLFF,TGCGCCAGCAGCCAAACAGGTGTGGGGGCTACAACTAATGAAAAACTGTTTTTT
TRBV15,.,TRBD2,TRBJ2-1,CATSRDSGTYNEQFF,TGTGCCACCAGCAGAGATAGCGGGACCTACAATGAGCAGTTCTTC
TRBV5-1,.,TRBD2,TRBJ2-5,CASSLGSGRRGETQYF,TGCGCCAGCAGCTTGGGTAGCGGGAGACGGGGAGAGACCCAGTACTTC
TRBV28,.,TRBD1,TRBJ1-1,CASSSGQGGGAFF,TGTGCCAGCAGTTCCGGACAGGGTGGGGGAGCTTTCTTT
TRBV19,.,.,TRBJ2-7,CASSIGGQEQYF,TGTGCCAGTAGTATAGGAGGACAGGAGCAGTACTTC
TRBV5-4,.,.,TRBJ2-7,CASSLSSGEYEQYF,TGTGCCAGCAGCTTATCAAGCGGCGAATACGAGCAGTACTTC
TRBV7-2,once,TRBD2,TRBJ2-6,CASSLVGGAGANVLTF,TGTGCCAGCAGCTTAGTGGGAGGGGCTGGGGCCAACGTCCTGACTTTC
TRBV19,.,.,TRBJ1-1,CASSIRGNTEAFF,TGTGCCAGTAGTATAAGGGGTAACACTGAAGCTTTCTTT
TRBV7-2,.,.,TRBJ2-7,CASSSDVSYEQYF,TGTGCCAGCAGTTCCGACGTGTCCTACGAGCAGTACTTC
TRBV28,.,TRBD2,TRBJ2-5,CATLTAGGSWETQYF,TGTGCTACCCTCACCGCGGGGGGCAGCTGGGAGACCCAGTACTTC
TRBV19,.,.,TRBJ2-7,CASSIRVGSSYEQYF,TGTGCCAGTAGTATACGGGTGGGTTCCTCCTACGAGCAGTACTTC
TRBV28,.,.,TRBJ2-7,CASSFRPRPYEQYF,TGTGCCAGCAGTTTTCGCCCGAGACCGTACGAGCAGTACTTC